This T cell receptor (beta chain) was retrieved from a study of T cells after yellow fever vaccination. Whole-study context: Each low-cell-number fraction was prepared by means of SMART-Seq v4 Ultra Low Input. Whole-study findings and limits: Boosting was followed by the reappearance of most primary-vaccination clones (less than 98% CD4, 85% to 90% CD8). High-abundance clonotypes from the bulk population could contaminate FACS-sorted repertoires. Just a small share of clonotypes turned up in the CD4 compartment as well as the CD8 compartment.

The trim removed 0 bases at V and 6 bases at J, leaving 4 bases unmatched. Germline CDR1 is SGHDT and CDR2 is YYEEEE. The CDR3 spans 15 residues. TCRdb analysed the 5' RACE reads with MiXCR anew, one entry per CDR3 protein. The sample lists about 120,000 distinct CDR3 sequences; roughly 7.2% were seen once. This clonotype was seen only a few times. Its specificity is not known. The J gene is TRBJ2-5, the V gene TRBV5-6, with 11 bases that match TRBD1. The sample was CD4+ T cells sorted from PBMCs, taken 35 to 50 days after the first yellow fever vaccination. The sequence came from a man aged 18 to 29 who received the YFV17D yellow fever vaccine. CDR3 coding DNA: TGTGCCAGCAGCTTGGGGACAGGGGGCGTGAAGACCCAGTACTTC. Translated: CASSLGTGGVKTQYF.